The 21 T cell receptor beta chains given below trace back to one sample, sequenced in a study of T cell responses to AZD1222 COVID-19 vaccine. Produced via immunoSEQ multiplex PCR; TCRdb's table is partial and in-frame only. The table lists 87,000 or so clones, nearly 90% of them singletons. The sample here was peripheral blood, taken on day 0 of AZD1222 vaccination. The receptor set was obtained from an adult in good health.

The genes are TRBV7-2 and TRBJ2-5, with D maybe TRBD2 (5 bases). Trimming left V 5 bases short and J 1 base short, with 11 bases between. The germline gives CDR1 SGHTA, CDR2 FQGNSA. The CDR3 totals 14 residues. CDR3: CASSPGVGQETQYF. CDR3 coding DNA: TGTGCCAGCAGCCCCGGGGTGGGCCAAGAGACCCAGTACTTC.

V gene TRBV18 combines with J gene TRBJ1-2, with D perhaps matching TRBD1 (5 bases). Trimming stripped 2 bases from V and 0 bases from J, with 13 bases between. The CDR3 is 16 residues long. Germline assignment: CDR1 KGHSH and CDR2 LQKENI. DNA for the CDR3: TGTGCCAGCTCACCATTCGGTCAGGGAGCTAACTATGGCTACACCTTC. Translated, it gives CASSPFGQGANYGYTF.

The chain recombines TRBV27 with TRBJ2-1, with 8 bases lining up with TRBD2. Per germline, CDR1 MNHEY and CDR2 SMNVEV (reference sequence). The length of the CDR3 is 14 residues. V was clipped by 10 bases and J by 7 bases; unmatched bases: 12. The CDR3 here is CATRSRGGPNEQFF. In DNA form, the CDR3 reads TGTGCCACACGCTCCCGGGGGGGGCCGAATGAGCAGTTCTTC.

The chain has TRBV6-5 and TRBJ1-3; 8 positions match TRBD1. The ends lost 5 bases at V and 0 bases at J; junction bases unmatched: 0. CDR3 length equals 14 residues. Germline-derived CDR1 and CDR2 are MNHEY and SVGAGI. CDR3 sequence: CASSTGGSGNTIYF. DNA for the CDR3: TGTGCCAGCAGTACAGGGGGCTCTGGAAACACCATATATTTT.

This clone has only one observation. This rearrangement joins TRBV7-9 to TRBJ1-4; 9 bases fit TRBD1. CDR3 length: 13 residues. Germline V gives CDR1 SEHNR, CDR2 FQNEAQ (reference sequence). V shed 5 bases and J 6 bases; nucleotides not matched to a gene: 1. The CDR3 DNA is TGTGCCAGCAGCAGGGACAGGGATGAAAAACTGTTTTTT. Its translation is CASSRDRDEKLFF.

This clone was counted a single time. This chain connects TRBV11-3 to TRBJ2-5, with D possibly being TRBD1 or TRBD2 (5 bases each). CDR3 size: 15 residues. Between the trimmed V and J ends, which lost 6 bases and 1 base, there was a span of 15 bases. CDR1 and CDR2 (germline): SGHNT, YENEEA. The CDR3 nucleotides read TGTGCCAGCAGTCGAGGGGAGAGGGGCCAAGAGACCCAGTACTTC. Protein: CASSRGERGQETQYF.

This sequence joins TRBV5-3 and TRBJ2-1; 8 bases are a match to TRBD2. TRBV5-3 is an open reading frame, and its role is uncertain. Trimming removed 6 bases from V and 0 bases from J; junction bases left unmatched: 14. This CDR3 has 18 residues. The CDR3 nucleotides are TGTGCCAGAATCCGGCTAGCGGGTTCCTCGAGCTCCTACAATGAGCAGTTCTTC. Its protein product is CARIRLAGSSSSYNEQFF.

The chain couples TRBV7-2 to TRBJ2-4; D gene unclear. CDR3 length: 15 amino acids. Deletions cut 5 bases from V and 0 bases from J, with 11 bases between. Germline CDR1 is SGHTA and CDR2 is FQGNSA. The CDR3 loop reads CASSGRNIAKNIQYF. CDR3 coding DNA: TGTGCCAGCAGCGGTCGTAACATAGCCAAAAACATTCAGTACTTC.

The J gene is TRBJ2-1, the V gene TRBV7-8; D possibly corresponds to TRBD1 (5 bases). The CDR3 spans 15 residues. Per the germline V gene, CDR1 is SGHVS and CDR2 is FQNEAQ. V was clipped by 5 bases and J by 6 bases, with 17 bases between them. CDR3 DNA sequence: TGTGCCAGCAGCAGCAGGGATCAGGTAGGCAATGAGCAGTTCTTC. It is translated as CASSSRDQVGNEQFF.

V and J are TRBV12-3 or TRBV12-4 and TRBJ1-3; D gene ambiguous. This CDR3 region has 13 residues. Between the trimmed V and J ends, which lost 3 bases and 4 bases, there was a span of 7 bases. This chain's CDR3 is CASSFTVGNTIYF. In nucleotides, the CDR3 is TGTGCCAGCAGTTTTACAGTCGGAAACACCATATATTTT.

This chain connects TRBV5-1 to TRBJ2-5; D perhaps matches TRBD2 (5 bases). There are 14 residues in the CDR3. Germline V gene data show CDR1 as SGHRS and CDR2 as YFSETQ. V was trimmed by 3 bases and J by 4 bases, leaving 13 bases between them. The CDR3 nucleotides are TGCGCCAGCAGCTCGAAGGCGGGTCGAGAGACCCAGTACTTC. Its translation: CASSSKAGRETQYF.

This clone came up once. This chain uses TRBV30 with TRBJ2-7; 10 nucleotides align to TRBD1. Trimming took 7 bases from V and 3 from J; bases not matched to a gene: 6. The CDR3 length is 13 residues. CDR1 and CDR2 (germline): GTSNPN, SVGIG (reference sequence). The DNA for the CDR3 is TGTGCCTACCAGGGACAGGGGCACTACGAGCAGTACTTC. Translated: CAYQGQGHYEQYF.

The rearrangement links TRBV14 to TRBJ1-2; D might be TRBD1 (5 bases). Germline values: CDR1 SGHDN, CDR2 FVKESK. V was cut by 1 base and J by 3 bases, with 9 bases left in between. The CDR3 has 14 residues. CDR3 nucleotide sequence: TGTGCCAGCAGCCAAGGGAGGGGATACTATGGCTACACCTTC. Its protein is CASSQGRGYYGYTF.

V is TRBV7-9 and J is TRBJ2-3; possible D gene TRBD2, 7 bases. There are 15 residues in the CDR3. Per germline, CDR1 SEHNR and CDR2 FQNEAQ (reference sequence). V was shortened by 3 bases and J by 0 bases, with 10 bases between the two germline ends. Written as DNA, the CDR3 is TGTGCCAGCAGCTTTGAGGGGGGGAGCACAGATACGCAGTATTTT. Translating it yields CASSFEGGSTDTQYF.

The chain's CDR3 is CASTTTGGLTGELFF. CDR3 in DNA: TGTGCCAGTACCACGACGGGGGGCCTCACCGGGGAGCTGTTTTTT. V gene TRBV19 combines with J gene TRBJ2-2, with D perhaps TRBD2 (7 bases). The CDR3 extends over 15 amino acids. In germline, CDR1 is LNHDA, CDR2 SQIVND (reference sequence). Trimming stripped 7 bases from V and 4 bases from J, with 16 bases between.

The rearrangement uses TRBV7-3 and TRBJ2-5; 7 bases match TRBD1. This CDR3 region has 15 residues. The V gene end was trimmed by 2 bases and the J gene end by 5 bases; junction bases not matched to a gene: 8. Looked up from germline, CDR1 is SGHTA and CDR2 is FQGTGA. This chain's CDR3 is CASSLQGGRRETQYF. CDR3 nucleotides: TGTGCCAGCAGCTTACAAGGGGGCCGTAGGGAGACCCAGTACTTC. Full variable domain (missing parts from reference TRBV7-3 and TRBJ2-5): GAGVSQTPSNKVTEKGKYVELRCDPISGHTALYWYRQSLGQGPEFLIYFQGTGAADDSGLPNDRFFAVRPEGSVSTLKIQRTERGDSAVYLCASSLQGGRRETQYFGPGTRLLVL.

The chain has TRBV4-2 and TRBJ1-2; no firm D call. The germline gives CDR1 LGHNA, CDR2 YNFKEQ. Deletions cut 2 bases from V and 5 bases from J, with 12 bases between. The CDR3 sequence is 14 residues long. The chain's CDR3 is CASSQPNHDYGYTF. The CDR3 DNA reads TGTGCCAGCAGCCAACCTAACCACGATTATGGCTACACCTTC.

The rearrangement joins TRBV9 to TRBJ1-2, with a weak D call TRBD1 (6 bases). Trimming removed 4 bases from V and 7 bases from J, with 11 bases in between. The CDR3 covers 12 residues. Germline V CDR1 and CDR2: SGDLS, YYNGEE. CDR3 in DNA: TGTGCCAGCAGCCTCCAGGGGACTGGCTACACCTTC. This gives the protein CASSLQGTGYTF.

This sequence joins TRBV18 and TRBJ1-4, with D possibly TRBD1 on 5 matching bases. The ends were cut back, 2 bases at V and 7 bases at J, with 17 bases in the middle. Germline V gives CDR1 KGHSH, CDR2 LQKENI. CDR3 length equals 16 residues. CDR3 sequence: CASSPIGGRWCEKLFF. CDR3 DNA sequence: TGTGCCAGCTCACCAATCGGGGGGAGGTGGTGTGAAAAACTGTTTTTT.

The chain has TRBV6-2 or TRBV6-3 and TRBJ2-1; D gene unclear. Germline V gives CDR1 MNHEY, CDR2 SVGEGT. The V and J ends lost 3 bases and 4 bases respectively, with 10 bases between them. This CDR3 comprises 14 residues. CDR3 bases: TGTGCCAGCAGTTATAGTCTGGGGTACAATGAGCAGTTCTTC. Its translation is CASSYSLGYNEQFF.

The chain has TRBV3-1 (or the pseudogene TRBV3-2) and TRBJ1-1; no reliable D call. The CDR3 covers 15 residues. Germline V lookup: CDR1 LGHDT, CDR2 YNNKEL (reference sequence). The V and J ends lost 0 bases and 0 bases respectively, with 8 bases between them. CDR3 DNA sequence: TGTGCCAGCAGCCAAGAGCCGGTCCTGAACACTGAAGCTTTCTTT. This codes for CASSQEPVLNTEAFF.